These T cell receptor beta chains were read from a single sample in a study of identical twins. One entry per CDR3 protein results from TCRdb running MiXCR on the 5' RACE reads. Of about 660,000 distinct CDR3 sequences listed, around 8.6% are singletons. These records were also assigned to another study, of yellow fever vaccine responses in identical twins.

The sequenced material came from PBMCs. These receptors were taken from a young woman in good health. Both conserved end residues are trimmed from each CDR3.

CDR3aa: ASSYTGAYNEQF; j_gene: TRBJ2-1; v_gene: TRBV7-9
CDR3aa: ASSQALGGEQY; j_gene: TRBJ2-7; v_gene: TRBV4-3
CDR3aa: ASSLLGTLNGYT; j_gene: TRBJ1-2; v_gene: TRBV12-3/TRBV12-4
CDR3aa: ASSQAGTGNYSPLH; j_gene: TRBJ1-6; v_gene: TRBV5-1
CDR3aa: ASSPSGTEFGTQY; j_gene: TRBJ2-5; v_gene: TRBV6-2/TRBV6-3
CDR3aa: ASSYDLAGVETQY; j_gene: TRBJ2-5; v_gene: TRBV6-5
CDR3aa: ATSDFAGDGANTDTQY; j_gene: TRBJ2-3; v_gene: TRBV24-1
CDR3aa: SVEAAGQEIYNEQF; j_gene: TRBJ2-1; v_gene: TRBV29-1
CDR3aa: ASSLSQTGGKGYT; j_gene: TRBJ1-2; v_gene: TRBV27
CDR3aa: ASSKEKEQGSTDTQY; j_gene: TRBJ2-3; v_gene: TRBV21-1
CDR3aa: ASSPTLQTQY; j_gene: TRBJ2-5; v_gene: TRBV12-3/TRBV12-4
CDR3aa: ASSQLTGTNTEAF; j_gene: TRBJ1-1; v_gene: TRBV7-6
CDR3aa: ASSQAGGIPGELF; j_gene: TRBJ2-2; v_gene: TRBV5-1
CDR3aa: ASSDSRRSAYEQY; j_gene: TRBJ2-7; v_gene: TRBV2
CDR3aa: ASSQDNIRGHTDTQY; j_gene: TRBJ2-3; v_gene: TRBV4-1
CDR3aa: ASSQRTGLCNQPQH; j_gene: TRBJ1-5; v_gene: TRBV6-4
CDR3aa: ASSHRDQGEQY; j_gene: TRBJ2-7; v_gene: TRBV3-1
CDR3aa: AAIEVSYNEQF; j_gene: TRBJ2-1; v_gene: TRBV21-1
CDR3aa: ASSFEVGGGNQPQH; j_gene: TRBJ1-5; v_gene: TRBV7-2
CDR3aa: ASSEPDTGELF; j_gene: TRBJ2-2; v_gene: TRBV2
CDR3aa: ASSSPGHKNIQY; j_gene: TRBJ2-4; v_gene: TRBV27
CDR3aa: SVEHLGKAQY; j_gene: TRBJ2-5; v_gene: TRBV29-1
CDR3aa: ASSPTFSEQY; j_gene: TRBJ2-7; v_gene: TRBV7-8
CDR3aa: ATSGDAGEAF; j_gene: TRBJ1-1; v_gene: TRBV24-1
CDR3aa: ASRIQGSYEQY; j_gene: TRBJ2-7; v_gene: TRBV5-1
CDR3aa: ASTPLTRVTEAF; j_gene: TRBJ1-1; v_gene: TRBV9
CDR3aa: SAPLAGYNEQF; j_gene: TRBJ2-1; v_gene: TRBV20-1
CDR3aa: ASSHPYGAGFSYNEQF; j_gene: TRBJ2-1; v_gene: TRBV3-1
CDR3aa: ASSLIGAQAF; j_gene: TRBJ1-1; v_gene: TRBV5-1
CDR3aa: AWNLGLAGGGQF; j_gene: TRBJ2-1; v_gene: TRBV30
CDR3aa: SARNWTWVQETQY; j_gene: TRBJ2-5; v_gene: TRBV20-1
CDR3aa: SVNENIQY; j_gene: TRBJ2-4; v_gene: TRBV29-1